This T cell receptor (beta chain) was captured by sequencing in a study of blood T cells in healthy people across ages. The CDR3 runs to 14 residues. The V end lost 4 bases, the J end lost 7 bases, and 13 bases lay between the germline ends. CDR1 and CDR2 (germline): LGHDT, YNNKEL (reference sequence). Sample-barcoded 5' priming and a J-beta primer mix drove a second PCR of about 7 to 12 cycles. TCRdb itself ran the 5' RACE reads through MiXCR, one entry per CDR3 protein. The sample contains fewer than 2,000,000 distinct CDR3 sequences, 34% of which appear only once. The sequenced material came from blood. This TCR derives from a woman aged 25 to 39 in good health. The V and J genes are TRBV3-1 and TRBJ1-4; possible D gene TRBD1, 6 bases. This CDR3 is CASSRLGAREKLFF. DNA of the CDR3: TGTGCCAGCAGCCGTCTGGGGGCGCGTGAAAAACTGTTTTTT.